This record looks at one TCR beta chain sequence and its context. Its specificity is unknown. Time point in this sample: week 5, during vaccination. What each vaccine dose contained was 300 ug of mutant IDH1 20-mer peptide, accompanied by topical imiquimod. This sample was taken from a study of a mutant IDH1 vaccine in newly diagnosed glioma. Looking at the study overall: Eight vaccine doses were administered to patients at weeks 1, 3, 5, 7, 11, 15, 19 and 23. Before enrollment, patients got radiotherapy alone, temozolomide alone, or mostly the combination.

Sequencing used immunoSEQ multiplex PCR; TCRdb keeps in-frame clones, though not all of them. Here the sample spans some 51,000 clones, more than 70% being singletons. The CDR3 length is 17 residues. CDR1 is WNHNN, CDR2 SYGVQD, per germline (reference sequence). V was clipped by 0 bases and J by 0 bases; unmatched bases: 3. The input for sequencing was PBMCs, taken from a glioma patient whose treatment included an IDH1 peptide vaccine. The TCR comes from a man in his forties or fifties with glioma. The genes are TRBV10-1 and TRBJ1-5; TRBD1 matches 9 bases. In nucleotides, the CDR3 is TGCGCCAGCAGTGAGTCAAGGACAGGGGATAGCAATCAGCCCCAGCATTTT. This encodes CASSESRTGDSNQPQHF.